This TCR beta chain came from a study of spatial heterogeneity in lung cancer. TCRdb itself ran the 5' RACE reads through MiXCR, one entry per CDR3 protein. The data show 20,000 to 25,000 distinct CDR3 sequences, about 7% seen once. The time point: sample taken at primary tumor resection. Whole RNA obtained from tumor, nontumor lung or frozen PBMC underwent sequencing without sorting. This clonotype has a count of ten or more. The source of this sequence is a male donor with early-stage non-small cell lung cancer. The material sequenced was PBMCs, taken at surgery.

CDR3 in DNA: TGTGCCAGCAGCCCGGGACCCTTAGCCAAAAACATTCAGTACTTC. It codes for CASSPGPLAKNIQYF. The rearrangement uses TRBV3-1 and TRBJ2-4; the D gene could be TRBD1 or TRBD2 (5 bases each). The CDR3 consists of 15 residues. The V gene lost 4 bases and the J gene lost 0 bases, with 10 bases spanning the gap. From germline, CDR1 is LGHDT and CDR2 YNNKEL (reference sequence).